Ten or more counts support the clone carrying this TCR beta chain. The CDR3 has 14 residues. Losses at the gene ends were 5 bases for V and 1 base for J; bases not matched to a gene: 6. CDR1 is SGHRS, CDR2 YFSETQ, per germline. This specimen belongs to a study of T cells in Graves' hyperthyroidism and ophthalmopathy. RNA transcripts served as the template for amplifying TCR beta CDR3 regions. When the TCR CDR3 underwent first-round RT-PCR, the HTBI primer set was used. Each CDR3 protein is one row after TCRdb ran MiXCR on the multiplex PCR reads. The sample holds hundreds of thousands of distinct CDR3 sequences, approximately 13% seen once.

V and J are TRBV5-1 and TRBJ2-7; 7 bases agree with TRBD2. Sample: blood. The clonotype originates from a woman aged 25-40 years with Graves' hyperthyroidism that later progressed to Graves' ophthalmopathy. CDR3 region: CASRKEGGSYEQYF. CDR3 DNA sequence: TGCGCCAGCAGAAAGGAGGGAGGGTCCTACGAGCAGTACTTC.